This T cell receptor (beta chain) was captured by sequencing in a study of blood T cells in healthy people across ages (dated by TCRdb to 2013 to 2016). Regarding the research as a whole: In model experiments, template switching captured about one uniquely barcoded TCR beta cDNA molecule for every two T cells. The study measured age-related changes in TCR beta repertoire diversity using deep sequencing normalized with unique cDNA molecular identifiers. The donors were divided into four age groups: young (average around 17 years), middle-aged (almost 40), aged (62) and long-lived (around 87). The study analyzed two additional independent replicas of 1 million unique cDNA reads from the same blood draw for two donors, one aged 18 to 29 and one aged 80 or older. What the research found in general, with its limitations: Since profiling was done on bulk unsorted PBMCs, naive and antigen-experienced compartments could not be conclusively compared. Estimates of total diversity from one million sequenced T cells were regarded as lower bounds and underestimates. The percentage of naive T cells measured by flow cytometry correlated strongly with observed TCR beta diversity. Compared with the aged group, more naive CD4+ T cells, fewer expanded clones and increased TCR diversity were shown by the long-lived group, suggesting age selection. As age increased, observed TCR beta diversity per million T cells dropped in a roughly linear way, and a significant reduction was already evident by age 40. Donor CMV infection status was unknown, potentially confounding age-related changes in expanded clonotypes.

In the germline V gene, CDR1 corresponds to SGHTA and CDR2 to FQGTGA. Trimming costs V 4 bases and J 0 bases, and their ends lie 10 bases apart. Counted from cysteine to phenylalanine, this CDR3 has 15 amino acids. Kept here is only the CDR3 DNA, which spans 45 bases and is read in frame from base 1. Library creation used 5' RACE. Sequencing was performed on an Illumina HiSeq 2500. A second PCR of roughly 7 to 11 cycles was performed with a sample-barcoded 5' primer and a J-beta primer mix. A unique molecular identifier was introduced onto each TCR beta cDNA molecule by a template-switch 5' adaptor carrying 12 random nucleotides. At least 2.5 million CDR3-containing paired-end reads were obtained from each sample. The Mint cDNA synthesis kit, primed by a TRBC-specific oligonucleotide, was used to synthesize first-strand cDNA from all RNA. Following uracil-DNA glycosylase treatment, a first 18-cycle PCR with universal primers M1SS and BC2_uni_R was performed on all cDNA. Per the original workflow: For normalization, 1 million high-quality reads, each with a distinct molecular identifier, were randomly selected from each sample. Reads sharing molecular identifiers were discarded rather than binned into consensus sequences. CDR3 identification, clonotype clustering and error correction used MiTCR with a Q25 quality threshold and the strictest error-elimination algorithm. A nonparametric unseen species model using Euler transformation provided a lower-bound estimate of total TCR beta diversity. TCRdb took the public reads, trimmed them with fastp at Q25, ran MiXCR for clone calling and kept in-frame beta chains. Merged by CDR3 protein, the rows form single entries marked with the most common genes and DNA. TCRdb, not the authors, supplied the V and J calls. The sample table records some 930,000 distinct CDR3 sequences; almost 30% of these occur just once. Approximately 10% of the sample rests with the top ten.

Donors were under 40 systemically healthy Caucasian individuals from Russia aged roughly 6 to 95 years. Each donor gave roughly 9 milliliters of peripheral blood, drawn into EDTA-treated Vacutainer tubes. Ficoll-Paque density-gradient centrifugation was used to isolate PBMCs, with at least 6.5 million per sample. Total RNA was extracted from PBMCs with Trizol reagent, with at least 5.5 micrograms obtained per sample. For every donor, flow cytometry on a PBMC aliquot measured the percentage of naive CD45RAhigh/CD27high T cells. A note on this clonotype: This clone's antigen is unknown. Base qualities are not recorded, but no much larger clone differs from it by a single base.

These data were likewise used in another study, on T cells of mothers and their children. As noted in the second study: Nine systemically healthy Caucasian individuals served as donors, namely three mothers together with their six children. cDNA synthesis consumed the entire amount of extracted RNA, loaded at about 1.5 ug RNA in each 15 ul reaction. Sample barcodes and 2-4 random nucleotides were added via the M1S primer in the second PCR. Each mother yielded over 9 million TCR beta CDR3 reads and each child 3 million to 3.5 million reads. Thymic selection similarly shapes TCR recombination output in related and unrelated pairs, with minor effect from inherited differences. Normalized repertoire overlap was always slightly but never significantly higher in related than unrelated mother-child pairs. No persistent microchimeric T cell clones were found, with a detection sensitivity of approximately 100 clones per million clonotypes. Deep NGS was used in the study to compare the TCR beta repertoires of mothers and children and to look for features that separate related mother-child pairs from unrelated individuals. The mean age was 40 +/- 4 years for the mothers and around 11 +/- 4 years for the children. After adapter ligation was performed with NEBNext reagents, the libraries were sequenced on an Illumina HiSeq 2000 with 100+100 nt paired-end reads. To prevent cross-contamination, the mother and child libraries were prepared a month apart and were sequenced in separate runs. Between roughly 500,000 and 2,000,000 distinct TCR beta clonotypes were identified per donor. Naive TCR beta clonotypes were estimated from low-frequency clonotypes matched to each donor's FACS-determined naive share, without sorting.

The chain is encoded by TRBV7-3 joined to TRBJ2-1; a confident D gene designation cannot be given. What was sequenced was blood. The sequence was collected from a woman aged 40 to 50 in good health. The DNA sequence reads TGTGCCAGCAGCTCGACTTTTGGCTCCTACAATGAGCAGTTCTTC. Its translation reads: CASSSTFGSYNEQFF.